This T cell receptor (beta chain) was recovered during a study of shared clonotypes between healthy human individuals. Study outcomes and limitations: Genetic and exposure-history diversity was limited by the few donors. The sampled material consisted only of blood, and tissue repertoires are likely to differ.

Each cell subset's genomic DNA was divided evenly among several immunoSEQ plates. Assay used: immunoSEQ multiplex PCR; TCRdb lists only in-frame clones, some missing. This table holds 1.5 million to 2.5 million clones, around 96% found once. Terminally differentiated effector memory CD45RA+ cells were excluded by CCR7 positive selection of CD45RO-negative cells. The junction had 5 bases not matched to a gene; V was cut back by 4 bases and J by 5 bases. The CDR3 is 14 residues long. Germline V gives CDR1 LGHNA, CDR2 YSLEER. The table lists this clone with a count of one. Antigen: not known. The V call is TRBV4-3, the J call TRBJ2-5, with 9 bases identical to TRBD1. The clonotype comes from a man younger than 35 in good health. Sequenced input: naive CD8+ T cells sorted from blood. CDR3 sequence (DNA): TGCGCCAGCAGCCTTGGGACAGGGTATGAGACCCAGTACTTC. It translates to CASSLGTGYETQYF.